These T cell receptor beta chains were read from a single sample in a study of blood T cell repertoires in COVID-19. Sequencing used immunoSEQ multiplex PCR; TCRdb keeps in-frame clones, though not all of them. Seen here are 58,000 or so clones, 74% observed once, and the top ten hold 28%. The sequencing input was peripheral blood. The origin of the receptors is a woman at least 80 years old with acute or convalescent COVID-19. The CDR3 runs from the conserved cysteine through the conserved F or W. A D gene is named only where the DNA matches it firmly. Rows give clone size only sometimes, using once, few, many, or a class for an expanded clone.

CDR3aa | CDR3nt | abundance | j_gene | v_gene | d_gene
CASSSLAGGPSSTDTQYF | TGTGCCAGCTCATCCCTAGCGGGAGGGCCTTCTAGCACAGATACGCAGTATTTT | NA | TRBJ2-3 | TRBV18 | TRBD2
CASSLPNSIILSGNTIYF | TGTGCCAGCAGTCTACCTAATTCCATTATCCTCTCTGGAAACACCATATATTTT | few | TRBJ1-3 | TRBV7-2 | NA
CASSSSYLTGDTEAFF | TGTGCCAGCAGTTCCTCTTACCTAACAGGGGACACTGAAGCTTTCTTT | once | TRBJ1-1 | TRBV6-2/TRBV6-3 | TRBD1
CASSQPGTGGFLNYGYTF | TGCGCCAGCAGCCAACCGGGGACAGGAGGGTTCCTTAACTATGGCTACACCTTC | NA | TRBJ1-2 | TRBV4-1 | TRBD1
CASSYTRTGTDTQYF | TGTGCCAGCAGTTACACCCGGACAGGCACAGATACGCAGTATTTT | NA | TRBJ2-3 | TRBV6-5 | NA
CAISRGNEQFF | TGTGCCATCAGTCGGGGCAATGAGCAGTTCTTC | NA | TRBJ2-1 | TRBV10-3 | NA
CASSQGGRTYNEQFF | TGCGCCAGCAGCCAAGGAGGGCGGACCTACAATGAGCAGTTCTTC | few | TRBJ2-1 | TRBV4-1 | NA
CASSLGGGRSSSYEQYF | TGTGCCAGCAGTCTGGGGGGAGGGCGATCGAGCTCCTACGAGCAGTACTTC | NA | TRBJ2-7 | TRBV28 | TRBD2
CASSQEFVGGSEQFF | TGCGCCAGCAGCCAAGAATTTGTAGGGGGAAGCGAGCAGTTCTTC | once | TRBJ2-1 | TRBV4-3 | NA
CASGFSGRTYEQYF | TGTGCTAGTGGTTTTAGCGGGAGAACCTACGAGCAGTACTTC | NA | TRBJ2-7 | TRBV12-5 | TRBD2
CASSLWDSGEKLFF | TGTGCCAGCAGCTTATGGGACAGCGGGGAAAAACTGTTTTTT | few | TRBJ1-4 | TRBV11-2 | TRBD1
CASSWAQSEKLFF | TGTGCCAGTAGTTGGGCGCAAAGTGAAAAACTGTTTTTT | few | TRBJ1-4 | TRBV19 | NA
CASSLAGQGYEQYF | TGTGCCAGCAGCTTGGCTGGACAGGGATACGAGCAGTACTTC | NA | TRBJ2-7 | TRBV5-6 | TRBD1
CASSATLYEQYF | TGTGCCAGCAGTGCGACACTTTACGAGCAGTACTTC | few | TRBJ2-7 | TRBV27 | NA
CASSQGLQEGKLFF | TGTGCCAGCAGCCAGGGACTCCAGGAGGGAAAACTGTTTTTT | NA | TRBJ1-4 | TRBV3-1/TRBV3-2 | NA
CASTYPGQGVNGFTEAFF | TGTGCCAGCACCTACCCTGGACAGGGGGTTAACGGCTTTACTGAAGCTTTCTTT | once | TRBJ1-1 | TRBV2 | TRBD1
CAWTTGSTSYEQYF | TGTGCCTGGACGACAGGATCGACCTCCTACGAGCAGTACTTC | NA | TRBJ2-7 | TRBV30 | NA
CASSFVAGGWGSYEQYF | TGTGCCAGCAGTTTTGTAGCGGGAGGGTGGGGATCCTACGAGCAGTACTTC | few | TRBJ2-7 | TRBV27 | TRBD2
CASAGQGGGYTF | TGTGCTAGTGCCGGACAGGGTGGAGGCTACACCTTC | NA | TRBJ1-2 | TRBV12-5 | TRBD1
CASSIFRGLNQPQHF | TGTGCCAGTAGTATATTTAGGGGCCTCAATCAGCCCCAGCATTTT | NA | TRBJ1-5 | TRBV19 | NA
CASSLRAPGAAGNTIYF | TGTGCCAGCAGTTTACGCGCCCCAGGGGCAGCGGGAAACACCATATATTTT | NA | TRBJ1-3 | TRBV28 | NA
CASSLGTGNSPLHF | TGTGCCAGCAGCTTAGGGACAGGGAATTCACCCCTCCACTTT | NA | TRBJ1-6 | TRBV7-9 | TRBD1
CASSLAFRGSPLHF | TGTGCCAGCAGCTTAGCCTTTCGAGGGTCACCCCTCCACTTT | few | TRBJ1-6 | TRBV7-2 | NA
CASSPDRGGDTEAFF | TGTGCCAGCTCACCCGACAGGGGCGGTGATACTGAAGCTTTCTTT | NA | TRBJ1-1 | TRBV18 | TRBD1
CATSRDLAVQETQYF | TGTGCCACCAGCAGAGATCTGGCGGTACAAGAGACCCAGTACTTC | NA | TRBJ2-5 | TRBV15 | NA
CASSPRTGRTVATNEKLFF | TGTGCCAGCAGCCCAAGGACAGGGAGGACTGTAGCAACTAATGAAAAACTGTTTTTT | few | TRBJ1-4 | TRBV7-2 | TRBD1
CASSLQGGRAGELFF | TGTGCCAGCAGCTTACAAGGCGGCCGTGCCGGGGAGCTGTTTTTT | once | TRBJ2-2 | TRBV7-9 | NA
CASSRGDGTDTQYF | TGTGCCAGCAGCCGGGGGGATGGCACAGATACGCAGTATTTT | NA | TRBJ2-3 | TRBV4-2 | NA
CASSYEQGRGEKLFF | TGTGCCAGCAGTTACGAACAGGGCAGAGGGGAAAAACTGTTTTTT | NA | TRBJ1-4 | TRBV6-5 | NA
CASSKPFLAGAPDTQYF | TGTGCCAGTAGTAAGCCCTTCTTAGCGGGAGCCCCAGATACGCAGTATTTT | NA | TRBJ2-3 | TRBV19 | TRBD2
CASSLDRGTDTQYF | TGTGCCAGCAGCTTGGACAGGGGGACAGATACGCAGTATTTT | NA | TRBJ2-3 | TRBV5-4 | TRBD1
CASSRWTGVKDTEAFF | TGTGCCAGCAGCCGATGGACAGGGGTCAAAGACACTGAAGCTTTCTTT | NA | TRBJ1-1 | TRBV5-4 | TRBD1
CATSVSGYEQYF | TGTGCCACCAGTGTTTCCGGCTACGAGCAGTACTTC | NA | TRBJ2-7 | TRBV24-1 | NA
CASSATEVYGYTF | TGTGCCAGCAGCGCGACAGAAGTCTATGGCTACACCTTC | few | TRBJ1-2 | TRBV6-2/TRBV6-3 | NA
CASSLGAADTQYF | TGCGCCAGCAGCTTGGGGGCAGCTGATACGCAGTATTTT | once | TRBJ2-3 | TRBV5-1 | NA
CASSAPSGLAGENEQFF | TGTGCCAGCAGTGCACCATCGGGACTAGCGGGAGAGAATGAGCAGTTCTTC | NA | TRBJ2-1 | TRBV2 | TRBD2
CASRSGQVIYGYTF | TGTGCCAGCAGGAGCGGACAGGTGATTTATGGCTACACCTTC | NA | TRBJ1-2 | TRBV28 | TRBD1
CASKGAGGPDDKNIQYF | TGTGCCAGCAAAGGAGCGGGAGGGCCGGATGACAAAAACATTCAGTACTTC | NA | TRBJ2-4 | TRBV11-3 | TRBD2
CASSLREGLYEQYF | TGTGCCAGCAGTTTGCGGGAGGGCCTTTACGAGCAGTACTTC | once | TRBJ2-7 | TRBV6-5 | TRBD2
CASNILTSGPYNEQFF | TGTGCCAGCAACATACTAACTAGCGGCCCCTACAATGAGCAGTTCTTC | once | TRBJ2-1 | TRBV7-2 | TRBD2
CASSLGAGSGYTF | TGTGCCAGCAGCTTAGGAGCGGGGAGTGGCTACACCTTC | medium-sized | TRBJ1-2 | TRBV7-9 | NA
CATSDSGGGIGQPQHF | TGTGCCACCAGTGATTCGGGTGGAGGGATAGGGCAGCCCCAGCATTTT | NA | TRBJ1-5 | TRBV24-1 | NA
CASSELQPQHF | TGTGCCAGCAGTGAACTTCAGCCCCAGCATTTT | few | TRBJ1-5 | TRBV6-1 | NA
CASRSRGDEQFF | TGTGCCAGCAGGTCGAGAGGCGATGAGCAGTTCTTC | NA | TRBJ2-1 | TRBV27 | NA
CASSRVLAGTEAFF | TGTGCCAGTAGTCGTGTTCTGGCGGGCACTGAAGCTTTCTTT | NA | TRBJ1-1 | TRBV19 | NA
CASRPPGLAESTQYF | TGTGCCAGCAGACCCCCGGGACTAGCGGAGAGTACTCAGTACTTC | many | TRBJ2-4 | TRBV2 | TRBD2
CASRWTRNTGELFF | TGTGCCAGCCGCTGGACACGGAACACCGGGGAGCTGTTTTTT | once | TRBJ2-2 | TRBV6-5 | NA
CATRDRGYTEAFF | TGTGCCACCAGGGACAGGGGGTACACTGAAGCTTTCTTT | NA | TRBJ1-1 | TRBV2 | TRBD1
CASSQLYAGGRGTEAFF | TGTGCCAGCAGCCAGCTGTATGCAGGGGGCAGAGGCACTGAAGCTTTCTTT | NA | TRBJ1-1 | TRBV5-4 | TRBD1
CASSTPPSGVSEQYF | TGTGCCAGCAGCACCCCACCAAGTGGAGTAAGCGAGCAGTACTTC | NA | TRBJ2-7 | TRBV7-2 | NA
CASSPGGVNEKLFF | TGTGCCAGCAGCCCTGGGGGCGTAAATGAAAAACTGTTTTTT | NA | TRBJ1-4 | TRBV5-6 | NA
CASSSLMRAPRTEAFF | TGTGCCAGCAGTTCTCTCATGAGGGCGCCCCGCACCGAAGCTTTCTTT | NA | TRBJ1-1 | TRBV6-5 | NA
CASSLDGTQYF | TGCGCCAGCAGCTTGGACGGGACCCAGTACTTC | NA | TRBJ2-5 | TRBV5-1 | NA